A selection of T cell receptor beta chains follows, all from one sample in a study of molecular identifiers for immune sequencing clone quantification. TCRdb reprocessed the PCR reads via MiXCR and lists one record per CDR3 protein. The sample contains around 480,000 distinct CDR3 sequences, roughly 25% of which appear only once. Sample: naive CD8+ T cells from blood, with Jurkat cell RNA spiked in. The receptor set was obtained from a human donor in good health. Some libraries in this study had Jurkat cell RNA spiked in. Both conserved end residues are part of each CDR3. The D gene is left open where the match is weak. Clone sizes are given selectively: once, few, many, or a class where the clone is expanded.

d_call | clone_size | cdr3_length | j_call | v_call | cdr3_aa | cdr3_nt
- | few | 14 | TRBJ2-5 | TRBV2 | CASSETGSQETQYF | TGTGCCAGCAGTGAGACAGGTAGCCAAGAGACCCAGTACTTC
- | - | 14 | TRBJ1-5 | TRBV27 | CASSLAGMNQPQHF | TGTGCCAGCAGTTTGGCAGGGATGAATCAGCCCCAGCATTTT
- | many | 15 | TRBJ1-5 | TRBV5-5 | CASSRDTLSNQPQHF | TGTGCCAGCAGTCGGGACACCCTTAGCAATCAGCCCCAGCATTTT
- | - | 13 | TRBJ2-1 | TRBV7-9 | CASSLDGGDEQFF | TGTGCCAGCAGCTTAGATGGAGGGGATGAGCAGTTCTTC
- | many | 14 | TRBJ1-5 | TRBV24-1 | CATSDLDSNQPQHF | TGTGCCACCAGTGATTTGGACAGCAATCAGCCCCAGCATTTT
- | - | 14 | TRBJ2-1 | TRBV19 | CASSSLASYNEQFF | TGTGCCAGTAGTTCCCTTGCAAGCTACAATGAGCAGTTCTTC
- | few | 16 | TRBJ2-2 | TRBV5-6 | CASSFWGDINTGELFF | TGTGCCAGCAGCTTTTGGGGAGACATCAACACCGGGGAGCTGTTTTTT
TRBD1 | many | 14 | TRBJ1-5 | TRBV27 | CASSPTGLNQPQHF | TGTGCCAGCAGCCCGACAGGGCTAAATCAGCCCCAGCATTTT
TRBD2 | many | 17 | TRBJ2-5 | TRBV7-6 | CASSLGRLRELRETQYF | TGTGCCAGCAGCTTAGGACGCTTGCGGGAGCTGCGGGAGACCCAGTACTTC
- | - | 15 | TRBJ2-3 | TRBV12-5 | CASGLVQGTTDTQYF | TGTGCTAGTGGTTTGGTGCAGGGAACGACAGATACGCAGTATTTT
- | - | 13 | TRBJ1-2 | TRBV27 | CASSLSQTAGYTF | TGTGCCAGCAGTTTATCGCAGACAGCTGGCTACACCTTC
TRBD2 | - | 15 | TRBJ2-1 | TRBV5-1 | CASSISGGNYNEQFF | TGCGCCAGCAGCATAAGCGGGGGCAACTACAATGAGCAGTTCTTC
TRBD1 | many | 15 | TRBJ2-7 | TRBV20-1 | CSAREGQGSSYEQYF | TGCAGTGCTAGAGAAGGACAGGGCAGCTCCTACGAGCAGTACTTC
TRBD1 | few | 15 | TRBJ2-2 | TRBV5-1 | CASLRGPANTGELFF | TGCGCCAGTTTAAGGGGGCCTGCGAACACCGGGGAGCTGTTTTTT
TRBD1 | - | 12 | TRBJ1-2 | TRBV30 | CAWETGAYGYTF | TGTGCCTGGGAGACAGGGGCGTATGGCTACACCTTC
- | - | 18 | TRBJ2-5 | TRBV5-1 | CASSLRPRGTTYQETQYF | TGCGCCAGCAGCTTGCGTCCCAGGGGCACAACTTACCAAGAGACCCAGTACTTC
- | - | 14 | TRBJ2-3 | TRBV16 | CASSQSGASDTQYF | TGTGCCAGCAGCCAATCGGGAGCTTCAGATACGCAGTATTTT
- | few | 13 | TRBJ2-1 | TRBV2 | CASSETAFYERFF | TGTGCCAGCTCGGAGACCGCTTTCTATGAGCGGTTCTTC
- | - | 14 | TRBJ2-4 | TRBV10-3 | CAISDERLENIQYF | TGTGCCATCAGTGACGAGAGGCTTGAAAACATTCAGTACTTC
- | many | 14 | TRBJ2-1 | TRBV29-1 | CSVTRDNSYNEQFF | TGCAGCGTAACCCGGGACAACTCCTACAATGAGCAGTTCTTC
- | few | 18 | TRBJ2-3 | TRBV6-1 | CASSEPFEWGSSTDTQYF | TGTGCCAGCAGTGAACCTTTCGAGTGGGGGTCCTCCACAGATACGCAGTATTTT
- | few | 16 | TRBJ2-7 | TRBV4-1 | CASSPRAGVHSYEQYF | TGCGCCAGCAGCCCACGGGCCGGGGTCCACTCCTACGAGCAGTACTTC
TRBD2 | few | 14 | TRBJ2-2 | TRBV29-1 | CSVLGGFGTGELFF | TGCAGCGTTCTCGGGGGGTTTGGTACCGGGGAGCTGTTTTTT
TRBD1 | few | 18 | TRBJ2-3 | TRBV15 | CATSRNPGQGGGTDTQYF | TGTGCCACCAGCAGGAACCCGGGACAGGGAGGGGGCACAGATACGCAGTATTTT
- | many | 13 | TRBJ2-6 | TRBV6-5 | CASSYGGANVLTF | TGTGCCAGCAGTTACGGGGGGGCCAACGTCCTGACTTTC
- | many | 12 | TRBJ2-7 | TRBV6-1 | CASSEAGGEQYF | TGTGCCAGCAGTGAAGCGGGGGGCGAGCAGTACTTC
TRBD2 | many | 15 | TRBJ2-5 | TRBV14 | CASSRQGLAIETQYF | TGTGCCAGCAGCCGCCAGGGACTAGCTATCGAGACCCAGTACTTC
TRBD1 | many | 15 | TRBJ2-7 | TRBV6-5 | CASSYSRQGHYEQYF | TGTGCCAGCAGTTACTCCCGACAGGGACACTACGAGCAGTACTTC
- | many | 15 | TRBJ2-1 | TRBV19 | CASSIGLSSYNEQFF | TGTGCCAGTAGTATCGGCCTGAGCTCCTACAATGAGCAGTTCTTC
- | few | 12 | TRBJ1-1 | TRBV28 | CASSLGMAEAFF | TGTGCCAGCAGCCTGGGTATGGCTGAAGCTTTCTTT
- | - | 15 | TRBJ1-3 | TRBV16 | CASSQSSGTGNTIYF | TGTGCCAGCAGCCAATCTTCGGGCACTGGAAACACCATATATTTT
- | - | 16 | TRBJ2-2 | TRBV12-3/TRBV12-4 | CASSFWGTPNTGELFF | TGTGCCAGCAGTTTTTGGGGGACCCCCAACACCGGGGAGCTGTTTTTT
- | many | 16 | TRBJ2-4 | TRBV6-6 | CASSYSAELAKNIQYF | TGTGCCAGCAGTTACTCGGCAGAGTTAGCCAAAAACATTCAGTACTTC
- | few | 15 | TRBJ2-1 | TRBV6-4 | CASSDTPKVLNEQFF | TGTGCCAGCAGTGACACCCCGAAGGTCCTCAATGAGCAGTTCTTC
TRBD1 | few | 17 | TRBJ2-4 | TRBV28 | CASSLAGQVLAKNIQYF | TGTGCCAGCAGTTTGGCCGGACAGGTGCTAGCCAAAAACATTCAGTACTTC
TRBD1 | - | 17 | TRBJ2-1 | TRBV4-1 | CASSQGPGTGLYNEQFF | TGCGCCAGCAGCCAAGGACCCGGGACAGGGCTATACAATGAGCAGTTCTTC
- | few | 18 | TRBJ2-2 | TRBV24-1 | CATSDNTGTLINTGALFF | TGTGCCACCAGTGACAATACAGGGACACTAATTAACACCGGGGCGCTGTTTTTT
- | many | 19 | TRBJ2-6 | TRBV5-5 | CASSQAPGTLNSGANVLTF | TGTGCCAGCAGCCAAGCCCCAGGGACACTCAACTCTGGGGCCAACGTCCTGACTTTC
- | - | 15 | TRBJ1-1 | TRBV27 | CASSTLGGPNTEAFF | TGTGCCAGCAGTACCTTGGGGGGGCCGAACACTGAAGCTTTCTTT
TRBD1 | - | 15 | TRBJ2-1 | TRBV27 | CASSPILTGGHEQFF | TGTGCCAGCAGTCCGATTTTGACAGGGGGCCATGAGCAGTTCTTC
- | many | 14 | TRBJ2-5 | TRBV28 | CASSFTGFQETQYF | TGTGCCAGCAGTTTTACAGGGTTTCAAGAGACCCAGTACTTC
- | - | 17 | TRBJ1-6 | TRBV12-3/TRBV12-4 | CASSLAIRTDNNSPLHF | TGTGCCAGCAGTTTAGCTATTCGGACGGATAATAATTCACCCCTCCACTTT
- | few | 14 | TRBJ2-2 | TRBV7-9 | CASSPPGPTGELFF | TGTGCCAGCAGCCCCCCAGGTCCCACCGGGGAGCTGTTTTTT
TRBD1 | - | 15 | TRBJ1-4 | TRBV4-1 | CASSEATTGVEKLFF | TGCGCCAGCAGCGAAGCCACCACAGGGGTTGAAAAACTGTTTTTT
- | few | 13 | TRBJ1-5 | TRBV12-3/TRBV12-4 | CASSLGREQPQHF | TGTGCCAGCAGTTTAGGTCGGGAGCAGCCCCAGCATTTT
- | many | 13 | TRBJ2-7 | TRBV2 | CASSVAVPYEQYF | TGTGCCAGCAGTGTCGCGGTCCCCTACGAGCAGTACTTC
- | few | 16 | TRBJ2-2 | TRBV7-6 | CASSPSPGISSGELFF | TGTGCCAGCTCCCCTAGCCCCGGGATTTCGAGCGGGGAGCTGTTTTTT